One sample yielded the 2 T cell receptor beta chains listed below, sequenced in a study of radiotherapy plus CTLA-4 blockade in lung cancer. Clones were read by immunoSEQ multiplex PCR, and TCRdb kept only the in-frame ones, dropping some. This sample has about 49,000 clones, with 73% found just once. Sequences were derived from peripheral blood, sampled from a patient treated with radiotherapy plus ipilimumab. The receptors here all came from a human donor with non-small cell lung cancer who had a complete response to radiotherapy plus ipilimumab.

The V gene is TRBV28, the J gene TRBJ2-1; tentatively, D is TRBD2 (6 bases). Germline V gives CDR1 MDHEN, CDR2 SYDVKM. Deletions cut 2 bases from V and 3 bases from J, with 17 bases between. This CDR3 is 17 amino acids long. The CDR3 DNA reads TGTGCCAGCAGTTTAAGTTACGCGGGATGGGGCTACAATGAGCAGTTCTTC. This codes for CASSLSYAGWGYNEQFF.

In DNA form, the CDR3 reads TGTGCCAGTCAGCGACAGGGGGTGAGCAATCAGCCCCAGCATTTT. Protein: CASQRQGVSNQPQHF. The J gene is TRBJ1-5, the V gene TRBV19; 9 bases agree with TRBD1. V lost 8 bases to trimming and J lost 1 base; unmatched junction nucleotides: 6. Germline assignment: CDR1 LNHDA and CDR2 SQIVND (reference sequence). The CDR3 covers 15 residues.